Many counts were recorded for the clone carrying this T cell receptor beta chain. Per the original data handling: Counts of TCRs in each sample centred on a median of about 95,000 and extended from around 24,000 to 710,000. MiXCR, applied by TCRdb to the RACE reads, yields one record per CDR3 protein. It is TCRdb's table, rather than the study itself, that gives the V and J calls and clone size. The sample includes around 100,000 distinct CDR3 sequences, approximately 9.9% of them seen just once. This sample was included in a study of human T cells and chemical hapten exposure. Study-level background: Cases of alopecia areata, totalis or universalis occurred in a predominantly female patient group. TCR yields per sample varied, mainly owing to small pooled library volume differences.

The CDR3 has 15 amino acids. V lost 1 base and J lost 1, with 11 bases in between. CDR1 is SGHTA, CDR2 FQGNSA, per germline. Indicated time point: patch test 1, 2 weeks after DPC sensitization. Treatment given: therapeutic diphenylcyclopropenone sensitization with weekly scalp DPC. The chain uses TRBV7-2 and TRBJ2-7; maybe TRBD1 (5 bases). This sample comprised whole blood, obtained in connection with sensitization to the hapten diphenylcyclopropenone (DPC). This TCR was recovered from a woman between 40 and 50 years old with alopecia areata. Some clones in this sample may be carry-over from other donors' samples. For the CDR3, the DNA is TGTGCCAGCAGCTTAGGAGCCAGGGATTCCTACGAGCAGTACTTC. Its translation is CASSLGARDSYEQYF. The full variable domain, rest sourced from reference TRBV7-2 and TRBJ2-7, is GAGVSQSPSNKVTEKGKDVELRCDPISGHTALYWYRQSLGQGLEFLIYFQGNSAPDKSGLPSDRFSAERTGGSVSTLTIQRTQQEDSAVYLCASSLGARDSYEQYFGPGTRLTVT.